This is a list of T cell receptor beta chains from one sample in a study of blood T cells in healthy people across ages. TCRdb reprocessed the 5' RACE reads with MiXCR, giving one entry per CDR3 protein. The table lists over a million distinct CDR3 sequences, 42% of them singletons. What was sequenced was blood. The receptors were sampled from a young woman in good health. Both conserved end residues are part of each CDR3. D genes are given only for firm matches.

CDR3	DNA	J	V	D
CSARDRLRGTYNEQFF	TGCAGTGCTAGAGATCGGTTGCGGGGGACCTACAATGAGCAGTTCTTC	TRBJ2-1	TRBV20-1	TRBD2
CASSLTPGVETQYF	TGTGCCAGCAGCTTAACCCCGGGAGTAGAGACCCAGTACTTC	TRBJ2-5	TRBV7-2	NA
CASSVVGGEGSEQYF	TGTGCCAGCAGCGTAGTAGGGGGGGAGGGATCTGAGCAGTACTTC	TRBJ2-7	TRBV9	NA
CASSPPETGGYEQYF	TGTGCCAGCAGCCCTCCCGAGACAGGCGGCTACGAGCAGTACTTC	TRBJ2-7	TRBV6-2/TRBV6-3	NA
CASTKAGAGYTF	TGTGCCAGCACCAAGGCGGGGGCGGGCTACACCTTC	TRBJ1-2	TRBV2	NA
CAISAIGDSEAFF	TGTGCCATCAGTGCAATCGGAGACTCTGAAGCTTTCTTT	TRBJ1-1	TRBV10-3	NA
CASSLTGGDGVDTQYF	TGTGCCAGCAGCTTAACCGGCGGGGACGGCGTGGATACGCAGTATTTT	TRBJ2-3	TRBV7-3	NA
CSANRGYEQYF	TGCAGTGCCAACAGGGGCTACGAGCAGTACTTC	TRBJ2-7	TRBV20-1	TRBD1
CASSEPGTANTEAFF	TGTGCCAGCAGTGAACCCGGGACGGCGAACACTGAAGCTTTCTTT	TRBJ1-1	TRBV6-4	NA
CSSSAIYGYTF	TGCAGTTCGTCGGCGATCTATGGCTACACCTTC	TRBJ1-2	TRBV20-1	NA